This T cell receptor (beta chain) was obtained from a study of blood T cells in healthy people across ages. Overall study context: Template switching retrieved approximately one barcoded beta molecule for each two T cells. Study-wide points: Diversity of TCR beta per million T cells declined in a roughly linear way with age. Because donor CMV status was unknown, expanded clonotype changes were possibly confounded.

Germline V gene data show CDR1 as SGHTA and CDR2 as FQGNSA. The V end was cut by 5 bases, the J end by 3 bases, with 14 bases between. The CDR3 loop spans 14 amino acids. As regards this clonotype: What it binds is not known.

Donors were healthy Caucasian individuals from Russia aged about 6 to 90. Alongside a J-beta primer mix, a sample-barcoded 5' primer served in a second PCR lasting roughly 7 to 11 cycles. TCRdb reprocessed the 5' RACE reads via MiXCR and lists one record per CDR3 protein. The data contain around 800,000 distinct CDR3 sequences, approximately 53% of them singletons. The chain is built from TRBV7-2 and TRBJ2-7; no definite D call. The source material was blood. The TCR originated in a man older than 75 in good health. CDR3 sequence (DNA): TGTGCCAGCAGCCAGCTCGCCTGGCTCTACGAGCAGTACTTC. This gives the protein CASSQLAWLYEQYF.